What follows are 23 T cell receptor beta chains derived from one specimen sequenced in a study of T cells in Graves' hyperthyroidism and ophthalmopathy. Researchers took RNA transcripts and amplified the TCR beta CDR3 regions from them. TCR CDR3 regions were first amplified by RT-PCR with HTBI primers. MiXCR, applied by TCRdb to the multiplex PCR reads, yields one record per CDR3 protein. The profile shows a few hundred thousand distinct CDR3 sequences, approximately 14% of them singletons. Sequenced sample: blood. The origin of the receptors is a woman aged 18-29 years with Graves' hyperthyroidism.

The sample holds many counts of this clonotype. The gene calls are TRBV6-1 and TRBJ2-5, with D unclear. V was cut by 7 bases and J by 4 bases, with 19 bases left in between. The CDR3 is 15 residues long. CDR1 is MNHNS and CDR2 is SASEGT in the germline V gene. CDR3 DNA: TGTGCCAGCACTATGGGCCAAGGACGGGTAGAGACCCAGTACTTC. Its protein product is CASTMGQGRVETQYF.

This clonotype was detected many times. J is TRBJ1-3 and V is TRBV2, with D maybe TRBD1 (5 bases). Trimming removed 4 bases at V and 8 bases at J, with 15 bases between. CDR3 length equals 14 residues. Germline V gene lookup returns CDR1 SNHLY and CDR2 FYNNEI. The CDR3 loop reads CASSVRQGVHTIYF. CDR3 in DNA: TGTGCCAGCAGTGTCCGGCAGGGTGTGCACACCATATATTTT.

A few counts support this clonotype. This sequence joins TRBV24-1 and TRBJ1-2; 7 bases are a match to TRBD1. Trimming removed 7 bases from V and 8 bases from J; junction bases left unmatched: 6. Germline CDR1 reads KGHDR; CDR2 reads SFDVKD. The CDR3 runs 12 residues. The DNA of the CDR3 is TGTGCCACCAGCGACAGGGCTCGGGGCTACACCTTC. As protein: CATSDRARGYTF.

This clonotype was counted many times. This rearrangement joins TRBV5-1 to TRBJ2-1, with 10 bases fitting TRBD2. The CDR3 has 15 amino acids. Germline-derived CDR1 and CDR2 are SGHRS and YFSETQ. J was trimmed by 6 bases and V by 1 base; bases with no gene match: 4. This CDR3 reads CASSLMASGSNEQFF. For the CDR3, the DNA is TGCGCCAGCAGCTTGATGGCTAGCGGGAGCAATGAGCAGTTCTTC.

This clonotype was seen more than once but under ten times. The chain recombines TRBV9 with TRBJ2-5; 7 nucleotides agree with TRBD1. The germline CDR1 and CDR2 sequences are SGDLS and YYNGEE. The CDR3 consists of 16 residues. Trimming removed 0 bases from V and 2 bases from J; junction bases left unmatched: 7. The CDR3 bases are TGTGCCAGCAGCGTAGGCTTACAGGGGATTCAAGAGACCCAGTACTTC. Its translation is CASSVGLQGIQETQYF.

This clonotype was observed a handful of times. The rearrangement joins TRBV6-1 to TRBJ2-1; either TRBD1 or TRBD2 may supply D (7 bases each). The CDR3 contains 16 residues. The germline V and J ends were trimmed by 5 bases and 5 bases, with 19 bases remaining between them. Germline values: CDR1 MNHNS, CDR2 SASEGT. The CDR3 protein is CASSWDSGTIDNEQFF. The DNA of the CDR3 is TGTGCCAGCAGTTGGGACAGCGGGACTATAGACAATGAGCAGTTCTTC.

This clonotype occurred a few times. The V call is TRBV10-3, the J call TRBJ2-1, with TRBD2 matching 9 bases. This CDR3 comprises 16 residues. With 3 bases clipped from V and 7 bases from J, the junction kept 10 bases outside the gene matches. Germline V CDR1 and CDR2: ENHRY, SYGVKD. CDR3 region: CAISENGAGGRNEQFF. The DNA of the CDR3 is TGTGCCATCAGTGAAAATGGAGCGGGGGGCCGAAATGAGCAGTTCTTC.

This clonotype was detected ten times or more. The rearrangement joins TRBV2 to TRBJ1-5; the D is unclear. Trimming removed 2 bases at V and 3 bases at J, with 8 bases between. This CDR3 contains 14 residues. Germline V CDR1 and CDR2: SNHLY, FYNNEI. CDR3 region: CASSEIRDNQPQHF. CDR3 nucleotides: TGTGCCAGCAGTGAAATAAGGGACAATCAGCCCCAGCATTTT.

Comment on this clonotype: A read error may explain this, as a much larger clone is one base away. The rearrangement joins TRBV18 to TRBJ2-2; D possibly corresponds to TRBD1 (5 bases). The ends were cut back, 5 bases at V and 0 bases at J, with 13 bases in the middle. The CDR3 is 16 residues long. Germline V gives CDR1 KGHSH, CDR2 LQKENI. CDR3 amino acids: CASSARQLANTGELFF. Here the CDR3 DNA reads TGTGCCAGCTCAGCACGACAGCTCGCGAACACCGGGGAGCTGTTTTTT.

This clonotype was recorded only once. This clone may be a read error of a much larger clone one base away. The V and J genes are TRBV19 and TRBJ2-7, with 8 bases that match TRBD1. The CDR3 runs to 14 residues. Looked up from germline, CDR1 is LNHDA and CDR2 is SQIVND (reference sequence). CDR3 sequence reads: CASSIGQGSYDQYF. In nucleotides, the CDR3 is TGTGCCAGTAGTATTGGACAGGGATCCTACGATCAGTACTTC.

In its sample, this clonotype was seen many times. CDR3 amino acids: CASNAQGSSYNEQFF. Here the CDR3 DNA reads TGTGCCAGCAACGCGCAGGGCAGCTCCTACAATGAGCAGTTCTTC. V and J are TRBV2 and TRBJ2-1; a weak D match, TRBD1 (5 bases). This CDR3 comprises 15 residues. The V and J ends lost 7 bases and 0 bases respectively, with 13 bases between them. The V gene's germline CDR1 is SNHLY and CDR2 FYNNEI.

The chain employs TRBV12-3 or TRBV12-4 and TRBJ2-4; TRBD2 matches at 13 bases. The CDR3 length is 16 residues. The J segment lost 5 bases and the V segment lost 3 bases, leaving 4 bases of the junction unmatched. The CDR3 reads CASSFRTSGGQNIQYF. As DNA, the CDR3 is TGTGCCAGCAGTTTCCGGACTAGCGGGGGTCAAAACATTCAGTACTTC.

For this clonotype: A much larger clone lies one base from this, so it may be a read error. The genes are TRBV6-1 and TRBJ1-1; no clear D. CDR1 is MNHNS, CDR2 SASEGT, per germline. CDR3 size: 13 residues. This chain's CDR3 is CASSARSNTEASF. CDR3 sequence (DNA): TGTGCCAGCTCGGCAAGGAGTAACACTGAAGCTTCCTTT.

This clonotype was counted many times. The genes are TRBV7-9 and TRBJ2-3, with D maybe TRBD1 (6 bases). Germline V gene data show CDR1 as SEHNR and CDR2 as FQNEAQ (reference sequence). V gave up 4 bases and J gave up 2 bases, with 10 bases separating them. The CDR3 contains 14 residues. The CDR3 nucleotides are TGTGCCAGCAGCTCCTGGACAGTCACAGATACGCAGTATTTT. Protein product: CASSSWTVTDTQYF.

This clonotype was seen more than once but under ten times. This sequence joins TRBV7-2 and TRBJ1-2; a weak D match, TRBD1 (5 bases). CDR1 and CDR2 (germline): SGHTA, FQGNSA. The CDR3 length is 13 residues. Trimming removed 1 base from V and 10 bases from J, with 13 bases in between. In nucleotides, the CDR3 is TGTGCCAGCAGCTTAGGGCCGGAGGGGACCTACACCTTC. Translating gives CASSLGPEGTYTF.

This clonotype has only a few counts. The chain is built from TRBV29-1 and TRBJ1-1, with 11 positions matching TRBD1. CDR1 and CDR2 (germline): SQVTM, ANQGSEA. Losses at the gene ends were 7 bases for V and 6 bases for J; bases not matched to a gene: 7. The CDR3 is 13 residues long. In nucleotides, the CDR3 is TGCAGCGCCTCCGGGACAGGGGGTGCTGAAGCTTTCTTT. It codes for CSASGTGGAEAFF.

This clonotype has just a few counts. The chain is built from TRBV3-1 and TRBJ1-5; no clear D. The CDR3 has 13 amino acids. Germline CDR1 and CDR2: LGHDT and YNNKEL (reference sequence). Trimming took off 2 bases at V and 6 bases at J, with 8 bases between the two ends. The CDR3 loop is CASSQKWVQPQHF. The CDR3 bases are TGTGCCAGCAGCCAAAAATGGGTTCAGCCCCAGCATTTT. Filled out from reference TRBV3-1 and TRBJ1-5, the complete variable domain reads DTAVSQTPKYLVTQMGNDKSIKCEQNLGHDTMYWYKQDSKKFLKIMFSYNNKELIINETVPNRFSPKSPDKAHLNLHINSLELGDSAVYFCASSQKWVQPQHFGDGTRLSIL.

This clonotype was seen ten or more times. This sequence joins TRBV7-9 and TRBJ2-3; no reliable D call. The CDR3 totals 15 residues. The germline V gene encodes CDR1 SEHNR and CDR2 FQNEAQ (reference sequence). V lost 2 bases and J lost 1, with 10 bases in between. The CDR3 bases are TGTGCCAGCAGCTTAAGAGGTGGAGGCACAGATACGCAGTATTTT. Translating gives CASSLRGGGTDTQYF.

In its sample, this clonotype was seen many times. CDR3 DNA sequence: TGCGCCAGCAGTCAGAAGAACACCGGGGAGCTGTTTTTT. Its translation: CASSQKNTGELFF. This chain connects TRBV5-1 to TRBJ2-2; D is uncertain. This CDR3 contains 13 residues. V gave up 5 bases and J gave up 1 base, with 6 bases separating them. Germline CDR1 is SGHRS and CDR2 is YFSETQ.

This clonotype was recorded at least ten times. This chain links TRBV2 with TRBJ1-5, with TRBD1 as a possible D gene (5 bases). The germline gives CDR1 SNHLY, CDR2 FYNNEI. This CDR3 region has 14 residues. V lost 6 bases and J 5 bases, leaving 14 bases between the germline ends. For the CDR3, the DNA is TGTGCCAGCAGCTTCCAGGGCGAAGATCAGCCCCAGCATTTT. This codes for CASSFQGEDQPQHF.

The V gene is TRBV12-3 or TRBV12-4, the J gene TRBJ1-2, with 8 bases lining up with TRBD1. V shed 7 bases and J 1 base; nucleotides not matched to a gene: 8. The CDR3 sequence is 15 residues long. CDR3 region: CASTRTGLGNYGYTF. In nucleotides, the CDR3 is TGTGCCAGCACCCGGACAGGGCTTGGTAACTATGGCTACACCTTC.

This clonotype was seen repeatedly, ten times or more. The chain recombines TRBV3-1 with TRBJ2-2; 12 nucleotides agree with TRBD2. V lost 4 bases and J lost 4; bases outside the gene matches: 7. The germline V gene has CDR1 LGHDT and CDR2 YNNKEL (reference sequence). CDR3 size: 17 residues. The CDR3 region is CASSRTELAGGTGELFF. The CDR3 nucleotides read TGTGCCAGCAGCCGCACCGAACTAGCGGGAGGCACCGGGGAGCTGTTTTTT.

The chain links TRBV6-2 or TRBV6-3 to TRBJ1-1, with 7 bases matching TRBD1. Germline V lookup: CDR1 MNHEY, CDR2 SVGEGT. The CDR3 spans 14 residues. With 5 bases clipped from V and 2 bases from J, the junction kept 5 bases outside the gene matches. DNA of the CDR3: TGTGCCAGCAGTGGGGGGACAGTTAACACTGAAGCTTTCTTT. Amino acids: CASSGGTVNTEAFF.